Each of the 19 T cell receptor beta chains below was sequenced from the same sample in a study of shared clonotypes between healthy human individuals (dated by TCRdb to 2019 to 2021). The library was made by the immunoSEQ multiplex PCR assay. The immuneACCESS repertoire file appears here via TCRdb, limited to in-frame rearrangements. These files lack a portion of the clones; in checked studies, under half of the deficit traces to unresolved V genes, and the cause of the others is not known. Here the sample has 780,000 or so clones; roughly two thirds occur a single time. The biggest ten clones account for around 1.8% of the sample. Sequenced input: memory CD4+ T cells sorted from blood. What this sample's cell subset or site label stands for: CD45RA-negative fraction. The receptor set was obtained from a woman aged 25-40 years in good health.

This clone is labeled medium-sized. The genes are TRBV4-1 and TRBJ1-5, with D tentatively TRBD1 (6 bases). CDR3 length equals 14 residues. CDR1 MGHRA and CDR2 YSYEKL come from the germline V gene. The V end was cut by 1 base, the J end by 7 bases, with 11 bases between. The CDR3 spells CASSQVADRQPQHF. Here the CDR3 DNA reads TGCGCCAGCAGCCAAGTAGCGGACAGACAGCCCCAGCATTTT.

The rearrangement joins TRBV10-3 to TRBJ1-1, with a possible D match to TRBD1 (6 bases). This CDR3 contains 13 residues. Trimming shortened V by 6 bases and J by 4 bases, and 12 bases separated the two germline ends. Germline-derived CDR1 and CDR2 are ENHRY and SYGVKD. CDR3 in amino acids: CAISQGSTTEAFF. DNA for the CDR3: TGTGCCATCAGCCAGGGGTCGACCACTGAAGCTTTCTTT.

The sample holds one count of this clone. The V and J genes are TRBV4-1 and TRBJ2-6; 11 nucleotides align to TRBD2. This CDR3 is built from 19 residues. V lost 6 bases and J lost 2; bases outside the gene matches: 12. Germline CDR1 is MGHRA and CDR2 is YSYEKL. The CDR3: CASRLAGEETLPGANVLTF. The DNA of the CDR3 is TGCGCCAGCAGACTAGCGGGGGAGGAAACGCTGCCTGGGGCCAACGTCCTGACTTTC.

This clone appeared many times. J is TRBJ1-1 and V is TRBV6-5; D is undetermined. Germline V gene lookup returns CDR1 MNHEY and CDR2 SVGAGI. Trimming removed 0 bases from V and 4 bases from J, with 15 bases in between. The CDR3 sequence is 16 residues long. The CDR3 spells CASSYSFTGIGTEAFF. CDR3 DNA sequence: TGTGCCAGCAGTTACTCGTTTACCGGTATTGGCACTGAAGCTTTCTTT.

The chain uses TRBV7-9 and TRBJ2-1; tentative D call: TRBD2 (6 bases). The CDR3 spans 15 residues. V lost 4 bases to trimming and J lost 6 bases, with 16 bases between them. Germline-derived CDR1 and CDR2 are SEHNR and FQNEAQ (reference sequence). CDR3 protein: CASSSPGLRINEQFF. The CDR3 DNA follows: TGTGCCAGCAGCTCACCGGGACTTCGGATCAATGAGCAGTTCTTC.

The CDR3: CASSYSRWAGANVLTF. The CDR3 DNA follows: TGTGCCAGCAGTTACTCGCGATGGGCTGGGGCCAACGTCCTGACTTTC. V and J are TRBV6-5 and TRBJ2-6; D remains unclear. Between the trimmed V and J ends, which lost 0 bases and 2 bases, there was a span of 8 bases. Germline CDR1 and CDR2: MNHEY and SVGAGI. The CDR3 covers 16 residues.

The CDR3 DNA reads TGTGCCTGGATGGGAGGGACAGGTTCCCACGAGCAGTACTTC. Translated, it gives CAWMGGTGSHEQYF. This chain connects TRBV30 to TRBJ2-7; perhaps TRBD1 as D (8 bases). This CDR3 region has 14 residues. CDR1 GTSNPN and CDR2 SVGIG come from the germline V gene (reference sequence). The V end lost 4 bases, the J end lost 5 bases, and 18 bases lay between the germline ends.

The sample holds one count of this clone. The chain combines TRBV6-1 with TRBJ2-7; the match to TRBD1 covers 8 bases. Germline loops: CDR1 MNHNS, CDR2 SASEGT. The CDR3 extends over 15 amino acids. V shed 6 bases and J 2 bases; nucleotides not matched to a gene: 9. This CDR3 is CASRDPGQAPYEQYF. CDR3 in DNA: TGTGCCAGCAGGGACCCGGGACAGGCACCCTACGAGCAGTACTTC.

The rearrangement links TRBV4-1 to TRBJ2-5, with no clear D. The V and J ends lost 1 base and 2 bases respectively, with 8 bases between them. The length of the CDR3 is 14 residues. The germline V gene encodes CDR1 MGHRA and CDR2 YSYEKL. As DNA, the CDR3 is TGCGCCAGCAGCCAAGGTTCTCTACAAGAGACCCAGTACTTC. This encodes CASSQGSLQETQYF.

The genes are TRBV15 and TRBJ1-4, with D unresolved. CDR3 length equals 15 residues. Per germline, CDR1 LNHNV and CDR2 YYDKDF (reference sequence). Trimming removed 1 base from V and 3 bases from J, with 9 bases in between. CDR3 DNA sequence: TGTGCCACCAGCAGAGCGGGGAAAGCTAATGAAAAACTGTTTTTT. This encodes CATSRAGKANEKLFF.

The chain has TRBV18 and TRBJ2-7; D is possibly TRBD1 (5 bases). The CDR3 is 14 amino acids. From germline, CDR1 is KGHSH and CDR2 LQKENI. V dropped 1 base and J dropped 5 bases, with 12 bases sitting between them. CDR3 amino acids: CASSPQGKNNEQYF. CDR3 in DNA: TGTGCCAGCTCACCACAGGGGAAAAACAACGAGCAGTACTTC.

The chain combines TRBV29-1 with TRBJ2-5; a weak D match, TRBD2 (6 bases). The V and J ends lost 0 bases and 4 bases respectively, with 12 bases between them. Per the germline V gene, CDR1 is SQVTM and CDR2 is ANQGSEA. The CDR3 runs 14 residues. CDR3 loop: CSVEDVPGVETQYF. As DNA, the CDR3 is TGCAGCGTTGAAGATGTCCCGGGGGTAGAGACCCAGTACTTC.

The rearrangement links TRBV18 to TRBJ2-3; 14 bases are shared with TRBD2. The ends lost 5 bases at V and 4 bases at J; junction bases unmatched: 5. Germline-derived CDR1 and CDR2 are KGHSH and LQKENI. The CDR3 spans 16 residues. The CDR3 DNA is TGTGCCAGCTCATCAGGACTAGCGGGAGGTGCAGATACGCAGTATTTT. Amino acids: CASSSGLAGGADTQYF.

The CDR3 region is CASSQTPAREKLFF. The CDR3, as DNA: TGTGCCAGCAGTCAAACCCCGGCACGTGAAAAACTGTTTTTT. This sequence joins TRBV28 and TRBJ1-4; the D is unclear. Germline V gene lookup returns CDR1 MDHEN and CDR2 SYDVKM. V lost 5 bases and J lost 7, with 14 bases in between. This CDR3 spans 14 amino acids.

The chain uses TRBV7-8 and TRBJ2-1; a weak D match, TRBD2 (6 bases). V lost 1 base and J 9 bases, leaving 10 bases between the germline ends. The germline gives CDR1 SGHVS, CDR2 FQNEAQ. This CDR3 has 13 amino acids. In DNA form, the CDR3 reads TGTGCCAGCAGCTTAGGTGGGGAGGCTGAGCAGTTCTTC. It encodes CASSLGGEAEQFF.

This clone was seen a single time. The chain joins TRBV29-1 to TRBJ2-7, with 8 bases fitting TRBD2. CDR1 SQVTM and CDR2 ANQGSEA come from the germline V gene. The CDR3 runs 15 residues. The junction had 13 bases not matched to a gene; V was cut back by 4 bases and J by 5 bases. The DNA for the CDR3 is TGCAGCGTTGTTTTGCCAACCGGGACTAGTGACGAGCAGTACTTC. Translating gives CSVVLPTGTSDEQYF.

The rearrangement joins TRBV7-9 to TRBJ2-3; 7 nucleotides align to TRBD2. The CDR3 length is 17 residues. V was pared by 0 bases and J by 4 bases, with 10 bases of the junction left unmatched. Germline loops: CDR1 SEHNR, CDR2 FQNEAQ (reference sequence). Here the CDR3 DNA reads TGTGCCAGCAGCTTAGCGCGGGCCGGGGGGTTTTCAGATACGCAGTATTTT. As protein: CASSLARAGGFSDTQYF.

The chain employs TRBV7-2 and TRBJ1-3, with D perhaps matching TRBD1 (5 bases). Germline lookup yields CDR1 SGHTA and CDR2 FQGNSA. With 5 bases removed from V and 4 bases from J, the gap between germline ends came to 12 bases. The CDR3 length is 14 residues. The CDR3 DNA reads TGTGCCAGCAGCCCAGGGCTCGCCGGAAACACCATATATTTT. This encodes CASSPGLAGNTIYF.

This rearrangement joins TRBV21-1 to TRBJ2-7; the table names TRBD2, a call not compared with the DNA. TRBV21-1 is flagged as a pseudogene. This CDR3 region has 15 residues. CDR3 nucleotides: TGTGCCAGCACTAAGCGGACTAGCGGGAGGGTCGAGCAGTACTTC. This codes for CASTKRTSGRVEQYF.